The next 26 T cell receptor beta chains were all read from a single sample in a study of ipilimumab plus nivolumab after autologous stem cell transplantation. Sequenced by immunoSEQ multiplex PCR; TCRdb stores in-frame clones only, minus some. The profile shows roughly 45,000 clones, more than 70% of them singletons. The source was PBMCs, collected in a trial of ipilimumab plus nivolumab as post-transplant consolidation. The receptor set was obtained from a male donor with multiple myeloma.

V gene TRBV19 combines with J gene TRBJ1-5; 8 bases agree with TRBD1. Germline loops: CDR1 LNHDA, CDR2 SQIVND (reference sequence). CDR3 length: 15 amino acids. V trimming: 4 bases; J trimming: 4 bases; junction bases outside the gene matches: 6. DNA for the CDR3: TGTGCCAGTAGTACACGGACAGGGCCAAATCAGCCCCAGCATTTT. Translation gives CASSTRTGPNQPQHF.

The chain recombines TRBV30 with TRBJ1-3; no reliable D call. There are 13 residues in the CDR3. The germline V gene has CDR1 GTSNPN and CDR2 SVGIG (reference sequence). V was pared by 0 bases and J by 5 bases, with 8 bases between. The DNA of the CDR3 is TGTGCCTGGAGTGTTTCTGGAAGAAACACCATATATTTT. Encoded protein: CAWSVSGRNTIYF. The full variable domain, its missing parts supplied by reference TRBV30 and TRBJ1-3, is SQTIHQWPATLVQPVGSPLSLECTVEGTSNPNLYWYRQAAGRGLQLLFYSVGIGQISSEVPQNLSASRPQDRQFILSSKKLLLSDSGFYLCAWSVSGRNTIYFGEGSWLTVV.

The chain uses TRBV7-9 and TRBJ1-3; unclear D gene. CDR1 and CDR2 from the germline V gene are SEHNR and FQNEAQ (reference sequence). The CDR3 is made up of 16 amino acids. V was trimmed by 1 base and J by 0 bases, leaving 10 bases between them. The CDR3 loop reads CASSLDGSFSGNTIYF. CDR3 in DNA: TGTGCCAGCAGCTTAGATGGGTCCTTCTCTGGAAACACCATATATTTT. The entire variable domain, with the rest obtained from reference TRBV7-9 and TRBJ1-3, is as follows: DTGVSQNPRHKITKRGQNVTFRCDPISEHNRLYWYRQTLGQGPEFLTYFQNEAQLEKSRLLSDRFSAERPKGSFSTLEIQRTEQGDSAMYLCASSLDGSFSGNTIYFGEGSWLTVV.

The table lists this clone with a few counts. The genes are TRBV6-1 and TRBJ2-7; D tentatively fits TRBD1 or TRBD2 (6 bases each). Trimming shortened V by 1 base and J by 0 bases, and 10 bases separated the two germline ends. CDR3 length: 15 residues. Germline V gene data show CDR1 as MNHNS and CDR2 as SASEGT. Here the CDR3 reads CASSEDGGSSYEQYF. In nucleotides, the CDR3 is TGTGCCAGCAGTGAAGACGGGGGCAGCTCCTACGAGCAGTACTTC.

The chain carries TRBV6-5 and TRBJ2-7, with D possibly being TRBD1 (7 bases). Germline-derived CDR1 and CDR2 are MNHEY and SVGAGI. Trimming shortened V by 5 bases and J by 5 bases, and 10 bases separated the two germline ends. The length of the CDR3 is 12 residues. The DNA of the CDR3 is TGTGCCAGCAGTCCAGGGGGGCACGAGCAGTACTTC. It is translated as CASSPGGHEQYF.

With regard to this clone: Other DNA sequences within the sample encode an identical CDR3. The CDR3, as DNA: TGTGCCAGTAGTATCAGGGGCACGGGCAATCAGCCCCAGCATTTT. It yields the protein CASSIRGTGNQPQHF. The rearrangement joins TRBV19 to TRBJ1-5, with D maybe TRBD1 (6 bases). This CDR3 region has 15 residues. Germline V gene lookup returns CDR1 LNHDA and CDR2 SQIVND (reference sequence). The V end lost 3 bases, the J end lost 2 bases, and 11 bases lay between the germline ends.

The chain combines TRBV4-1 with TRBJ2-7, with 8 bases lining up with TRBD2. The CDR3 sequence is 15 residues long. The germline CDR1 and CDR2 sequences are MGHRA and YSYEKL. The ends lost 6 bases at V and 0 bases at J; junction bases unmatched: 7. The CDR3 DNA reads TGCGCCAGCAGATATCTAGCGGGCCTCTCCTACGAGCAGTACTTC. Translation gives CASRYLAGLSYEQYF.

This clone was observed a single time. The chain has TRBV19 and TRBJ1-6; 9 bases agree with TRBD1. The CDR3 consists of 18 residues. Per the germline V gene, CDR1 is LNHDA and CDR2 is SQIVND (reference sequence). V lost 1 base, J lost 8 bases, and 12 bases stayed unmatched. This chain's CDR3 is CASSIAAARQGDYSPLHF. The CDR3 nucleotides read TGTGCCAGTAGTATAGCAGCCGCGAGACAGGGGGATTATTCACCCCTCCACTTT.

CDR3 nucleotide sequence: TGTGCCAGTAGCCTCAGGGGGGCAGGCTATGGCTACACCTTC. Protein sequence: CASSLRGAGYGYTF. The genes are TRBV19 and TRBJ1-2; the match to TRBD1 covers 7 bases. CDR3 length equals 14 residues. Unmatched junction bases numbered 8, after V lost 6 bases and J lost 4 bases. CDR1 LNHDA and CDR2 SQIVND come from the germline V gene (reference sequence).

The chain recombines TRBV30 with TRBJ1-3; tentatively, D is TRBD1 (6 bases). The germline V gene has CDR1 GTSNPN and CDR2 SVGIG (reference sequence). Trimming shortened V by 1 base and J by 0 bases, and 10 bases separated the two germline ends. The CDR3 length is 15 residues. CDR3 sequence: CAWSGGGISGNTIYF. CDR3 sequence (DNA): TGTGCCTGGAGTGGAGGGGGAATCTCTGGAAACACCATATATTTT. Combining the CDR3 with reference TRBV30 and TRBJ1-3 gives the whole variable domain SQTIHQWPATLVQPVGSPLSLECTVEGTSNPNLYWYRQAAGRGLQLLFYSVGIGQISSEVPQNLSASRPQDRQFILSSKKLLLSDSGFYLCAWSGGGISGNTIYFGEGSWLTVV.

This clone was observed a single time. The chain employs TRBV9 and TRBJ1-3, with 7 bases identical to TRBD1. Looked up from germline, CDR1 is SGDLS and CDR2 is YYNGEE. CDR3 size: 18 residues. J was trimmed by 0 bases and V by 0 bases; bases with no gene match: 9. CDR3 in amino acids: CASSVGQGDYVSGNTIYF. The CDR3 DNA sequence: TGTGCCAGCAGCGTAGGACAGGGTGACTATGTCTCTGGAAACACCATATATTTT.

CDR3 bases: TGTGCCAGCAGAAAGCAGGGCACAGATACGCAGTATTTT. Its translation: CASRKQGTDTQYF. The V and J genes are TRBV27 and TRBJ2-3; D is uncertain. Trimming shortened V by 6 bases and J by 1 base, and 8 bases separated the two germline ends. CDR3 length equals 13 residues. Per the germline V gene, CDR1 is MNHEY and CDR2 is SMNVEV (reference sequence).

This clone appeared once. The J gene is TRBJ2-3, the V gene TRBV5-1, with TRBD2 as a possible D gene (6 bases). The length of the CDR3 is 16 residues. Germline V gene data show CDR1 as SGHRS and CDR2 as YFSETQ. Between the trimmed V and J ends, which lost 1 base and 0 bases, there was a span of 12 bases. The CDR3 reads CASSLFRGGSTDTQYF. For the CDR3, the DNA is TGCGCCAGCAGCTTGTTTCGGGGAGGAAGCACAGATACGCAGTATTTT.

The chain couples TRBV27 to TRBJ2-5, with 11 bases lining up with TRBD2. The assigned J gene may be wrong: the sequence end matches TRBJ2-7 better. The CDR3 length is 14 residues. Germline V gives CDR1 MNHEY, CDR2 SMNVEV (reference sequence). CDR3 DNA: TGTGCCAGCAGTCTAACTAGCGGGAGCTACGAGCAGTACTTC. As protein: CASSLTSGSYEQYF.

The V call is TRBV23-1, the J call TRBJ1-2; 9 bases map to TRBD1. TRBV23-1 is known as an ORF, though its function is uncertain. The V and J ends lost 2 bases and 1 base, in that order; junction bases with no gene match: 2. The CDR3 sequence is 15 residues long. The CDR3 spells CASSQGQGINYGYTF. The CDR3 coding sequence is TGCGCCAGCAGTCAAGGACAGGGGATTAACTATGGCTACACCTTC.

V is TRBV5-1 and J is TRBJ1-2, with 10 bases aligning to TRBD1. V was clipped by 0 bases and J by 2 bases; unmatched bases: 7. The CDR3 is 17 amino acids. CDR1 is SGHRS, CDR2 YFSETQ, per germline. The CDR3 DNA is TGCGCCAGCAGCTTGGCCGGAGGGACAGGGGCCAACTATGGCTACACCTTC. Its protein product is CASSLAGGTGANYGYTF.

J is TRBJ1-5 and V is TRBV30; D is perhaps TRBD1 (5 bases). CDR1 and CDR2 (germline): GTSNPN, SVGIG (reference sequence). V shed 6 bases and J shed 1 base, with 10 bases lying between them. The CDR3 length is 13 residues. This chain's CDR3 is CACSRDSNQPQHF. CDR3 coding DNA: TGTGCCTGTAGTCGGGACAGCAATCAGCCCCAGCATTTT.

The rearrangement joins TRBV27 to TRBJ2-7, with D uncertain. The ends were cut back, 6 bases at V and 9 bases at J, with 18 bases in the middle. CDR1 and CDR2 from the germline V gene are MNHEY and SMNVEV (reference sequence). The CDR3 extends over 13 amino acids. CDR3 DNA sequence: TGTGCCAGCAGACCTCGGACCCAATTGGGGCAGTACTTC. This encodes CASRPRTQLGQYF.

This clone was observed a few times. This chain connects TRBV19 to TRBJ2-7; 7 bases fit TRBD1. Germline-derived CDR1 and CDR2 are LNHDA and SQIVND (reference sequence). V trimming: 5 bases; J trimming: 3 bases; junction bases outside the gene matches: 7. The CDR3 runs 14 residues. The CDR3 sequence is CASSLGQANYEQYF. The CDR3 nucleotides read TGTGCCAGTAGTCTAGGACAGGCCAACTACGAGCAGTACTTC.

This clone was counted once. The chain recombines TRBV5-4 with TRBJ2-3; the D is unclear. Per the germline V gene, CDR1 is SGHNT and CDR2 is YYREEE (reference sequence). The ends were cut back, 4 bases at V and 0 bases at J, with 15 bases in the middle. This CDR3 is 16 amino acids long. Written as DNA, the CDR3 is TGTGCCAGCAGCCAAAAAAGATTCGCGAGCACAGATACGCAGTATTTT. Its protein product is CASSQKRFASTDTQYF.

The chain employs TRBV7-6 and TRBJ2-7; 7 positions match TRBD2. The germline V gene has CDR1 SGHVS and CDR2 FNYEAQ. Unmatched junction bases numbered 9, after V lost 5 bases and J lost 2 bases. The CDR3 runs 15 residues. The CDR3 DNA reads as TGTGCCAGCAGCGACAGAAGCGGGGCTACCTACGAGCAGTACTTC. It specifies CASSDRSGATYEQYF.

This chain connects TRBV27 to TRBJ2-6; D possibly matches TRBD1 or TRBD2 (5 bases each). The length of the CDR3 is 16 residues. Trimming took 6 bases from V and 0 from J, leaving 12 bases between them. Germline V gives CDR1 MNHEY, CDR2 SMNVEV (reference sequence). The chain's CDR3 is CASRGVLHSGANVLTF. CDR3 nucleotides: TGTGCCAGCAGGGGGGTCCTCCACTCTGGGGCCAACGTCCTGACTTTC. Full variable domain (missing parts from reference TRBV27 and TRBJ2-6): EAQVTQNPRYLITVTGKKLTVTCSQNMNHEYMSWYRQDPGLGLRQIYYSMNVEVTDKGDVPEGYKVSRKEKRNFPLILESPSPNQTSLYFCASRGVLHSGANVLTFGAGSRLTVL.

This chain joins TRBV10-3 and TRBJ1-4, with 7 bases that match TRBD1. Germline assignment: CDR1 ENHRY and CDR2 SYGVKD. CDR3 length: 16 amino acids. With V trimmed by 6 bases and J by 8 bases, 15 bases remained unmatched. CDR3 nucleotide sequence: TGTGCCATCAGCCGTACAGACAGGGCTGGAGGGGAAAAACTGTTTTTT. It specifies CAISRTDRAGGEKLFF.

CDR3 in amino acids: CASSLNPAAGAREQYF. CDR3 in DNA: TGTGCCAGCAGCTTAAATCCTGCGGCCGGAGCTCGCGAGCAGTACTTC. This chain connects TRBV7-3 to TRBJ2-7; D gene ambiguous. Germline lookup yields CDR1 SGHTA and CDR2 FQGTGA. V dropped 1 base and J dropped 6 bases, with 19 bases sitting between them. The CDR3 extends over 16 amino acids.

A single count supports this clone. In DNA, the CDR3 is TGCGCCAGCAGCTTGCTCGGGGGTGGTGCTCAGCCCCAGCATTTT. Amino acid sequence: CASSLLGGGAQPQHF. The rearrangement links TRBV5-1 to TRBJ1-5, with D possibly being TRBD1 (5 bases). Trimming left V 1 base short and J 6 bases short, with 14 bases between. CDR1 SGHRS and CDR2 YFSETQ come from the germline V gene. The CDR3 has 15 amino acids.

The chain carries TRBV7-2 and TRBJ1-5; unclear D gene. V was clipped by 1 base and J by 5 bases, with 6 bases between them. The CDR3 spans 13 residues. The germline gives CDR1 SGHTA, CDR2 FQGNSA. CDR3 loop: CASSLGVDQPQHF. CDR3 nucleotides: TGTGCCAGCAGCTTAGGGGTTGATCAGCCCCAGCATTTT. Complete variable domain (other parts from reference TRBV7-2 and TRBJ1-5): GAGVSQSPSNKVTEKGKDVELRCDPISGHTALYWYRQSLGQGLEFLIYFQGNSAPDKSGLPSDRFSAERTGGSVSTLTIQRTQQEDSAVYLCASSLGVDQPQHFGDGTRLSIL.